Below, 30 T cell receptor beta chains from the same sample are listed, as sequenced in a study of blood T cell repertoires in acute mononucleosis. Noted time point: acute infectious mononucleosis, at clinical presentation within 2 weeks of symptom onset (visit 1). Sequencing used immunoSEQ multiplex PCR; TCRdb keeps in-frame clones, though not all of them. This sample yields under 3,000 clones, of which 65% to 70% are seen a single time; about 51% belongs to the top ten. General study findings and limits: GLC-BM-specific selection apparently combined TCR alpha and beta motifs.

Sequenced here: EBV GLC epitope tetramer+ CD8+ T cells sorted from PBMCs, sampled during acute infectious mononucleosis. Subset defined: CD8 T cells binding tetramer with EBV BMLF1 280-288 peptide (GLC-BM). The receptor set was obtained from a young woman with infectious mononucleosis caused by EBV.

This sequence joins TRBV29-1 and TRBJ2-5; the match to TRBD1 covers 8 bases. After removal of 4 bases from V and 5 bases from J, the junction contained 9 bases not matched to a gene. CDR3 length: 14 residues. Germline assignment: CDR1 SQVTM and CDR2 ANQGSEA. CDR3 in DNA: TGCAGCGTTGTGGCGGACAGGGTGAGGGAGACCCAGTACTTC. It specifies CSVVADRVRETQYF. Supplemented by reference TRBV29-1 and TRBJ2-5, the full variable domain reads SAVISQKPSRDICQRGTSLTIQCQVDSQVTMMFWYRQQPGQSLTLIATANQGSEATYESGFVIDKFPISRPNLTFSTLTVSNMSPEDSSIYLCSVVADRVRETQYFGPGTRLLVL.

The CDR3 sequence: CASRDGQVATNEKLFF. CDR3 DNA sequence: TGTGCCAGCAGAGATGGACAGGTTGCAACTAATGAAAAACTGTTTTTT. The chain employs TRBV9 and TRBJ1-4, with TRBD1 matching over 7 bases. The V gene end was trimmed by 5 bases and the J gene end by 0 bases; junction bases not matched to a gene: 7. This CDR3 is built from 16 residues. Germline V gene lookup returns CDR1 SGDLS and CDR2 YYNGEE.

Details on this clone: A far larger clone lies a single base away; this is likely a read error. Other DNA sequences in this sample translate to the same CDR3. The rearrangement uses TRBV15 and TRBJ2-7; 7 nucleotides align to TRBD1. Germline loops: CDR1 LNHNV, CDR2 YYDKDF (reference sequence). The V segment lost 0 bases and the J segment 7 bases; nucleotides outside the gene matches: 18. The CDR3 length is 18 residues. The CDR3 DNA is TGTGCCACCAGCAGAGATCCCAAACAGGGGAGCCCCTACAATGAGCAGTACTTC. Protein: CATSRDPKQGSPYNEQYF.

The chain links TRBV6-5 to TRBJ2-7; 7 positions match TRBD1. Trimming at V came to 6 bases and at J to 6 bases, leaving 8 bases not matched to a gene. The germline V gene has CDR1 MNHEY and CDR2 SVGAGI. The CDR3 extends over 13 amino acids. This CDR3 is CASSPTGAGEQYF. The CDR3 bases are TGTGCCAGCAGCCCTACAGGGGCCGGCGAGCAGTACTTC.

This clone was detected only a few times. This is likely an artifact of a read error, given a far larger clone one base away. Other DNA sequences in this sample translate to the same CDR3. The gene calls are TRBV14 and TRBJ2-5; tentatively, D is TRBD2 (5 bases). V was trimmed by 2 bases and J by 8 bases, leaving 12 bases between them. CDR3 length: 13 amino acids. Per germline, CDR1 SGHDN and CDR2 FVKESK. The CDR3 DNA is TGTGCCAGCAGCCAATCGCCGGGGTGTACCCAGTACTTC. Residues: CASSQSPGCTQYF.

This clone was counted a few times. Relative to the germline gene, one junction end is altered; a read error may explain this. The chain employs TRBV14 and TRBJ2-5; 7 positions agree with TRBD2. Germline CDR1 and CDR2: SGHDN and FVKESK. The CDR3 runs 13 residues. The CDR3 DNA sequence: TGTGCCAGCAGCCTATCGCCGGGGGGTACCCTGTACTTC. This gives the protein CASSLSPGGTLYF.

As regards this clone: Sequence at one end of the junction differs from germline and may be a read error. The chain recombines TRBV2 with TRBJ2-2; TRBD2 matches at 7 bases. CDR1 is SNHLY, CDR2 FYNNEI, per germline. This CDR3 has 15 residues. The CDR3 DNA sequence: TGTGCCTGCTGTTCTGGACTAGTAGCTCCCGGGGTGCTGTTTTTT. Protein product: CACCSGLVAPGVLFF. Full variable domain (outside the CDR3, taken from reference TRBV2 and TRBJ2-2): EPEVTQTPSHQVTQMGQEVILRCVPISNHLYFYWYRQILGQKVEFLVSFYNNEISEKSEIFDDQFSVERPDGSNFTLKIRSTKLEDSAMYFCACCSGLVAPGVLFFGEGSRLTVL.

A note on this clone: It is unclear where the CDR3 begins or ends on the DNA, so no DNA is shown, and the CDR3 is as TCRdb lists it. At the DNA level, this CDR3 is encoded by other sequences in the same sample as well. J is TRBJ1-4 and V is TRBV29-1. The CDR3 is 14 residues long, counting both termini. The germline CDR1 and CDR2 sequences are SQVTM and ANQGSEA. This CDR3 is CSVGPGELMKNCFF.

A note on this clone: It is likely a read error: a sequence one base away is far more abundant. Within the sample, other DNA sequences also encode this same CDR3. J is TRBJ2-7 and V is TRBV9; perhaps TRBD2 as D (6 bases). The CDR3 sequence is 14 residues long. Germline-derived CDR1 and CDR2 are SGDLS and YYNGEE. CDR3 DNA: TGCGCCAGCAGCGTAGCAGGCGGGATGGGGGAGCAGTACTTC. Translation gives CASSVAGGMGEQYF.

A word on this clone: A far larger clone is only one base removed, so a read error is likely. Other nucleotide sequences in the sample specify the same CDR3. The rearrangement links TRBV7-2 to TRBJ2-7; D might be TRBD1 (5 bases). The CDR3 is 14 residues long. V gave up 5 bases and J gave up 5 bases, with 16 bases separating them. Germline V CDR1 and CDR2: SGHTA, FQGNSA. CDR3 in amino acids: CASSPRQGGDEQYF. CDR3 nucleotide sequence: TGTGCCAGCAGCCCCCGGCAGGGTGGCGACGAGCAGTACTTC.

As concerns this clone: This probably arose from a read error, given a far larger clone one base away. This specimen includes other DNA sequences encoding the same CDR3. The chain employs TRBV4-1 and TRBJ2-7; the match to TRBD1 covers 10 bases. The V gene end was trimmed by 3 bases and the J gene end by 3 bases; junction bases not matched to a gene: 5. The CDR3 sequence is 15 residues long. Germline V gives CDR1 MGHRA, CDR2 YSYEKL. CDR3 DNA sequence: TGCGCCAGCAGCCAGGGGACAGGGGAGGGCTACGAGCAGTACTTC. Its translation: CASSQGTGEGYEQYF.

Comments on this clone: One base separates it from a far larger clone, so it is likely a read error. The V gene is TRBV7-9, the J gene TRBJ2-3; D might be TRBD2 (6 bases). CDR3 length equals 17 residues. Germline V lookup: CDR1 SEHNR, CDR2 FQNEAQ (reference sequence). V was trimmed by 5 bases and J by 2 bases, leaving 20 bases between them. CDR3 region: CASSQDALGLATDTQYF. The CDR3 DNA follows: TGTGCCAGCAGCCAAGATGCCCTGGGACTGGCCACAGATACGCAGTATTTT.

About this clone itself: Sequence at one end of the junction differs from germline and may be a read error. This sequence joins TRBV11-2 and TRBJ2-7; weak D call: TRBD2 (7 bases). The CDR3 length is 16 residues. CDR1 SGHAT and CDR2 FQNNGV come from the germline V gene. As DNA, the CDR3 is TGTGCCTGCAGCTTAGCTTGGGTAGGGGGGGGAAACGAGCAGTACTTC. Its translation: CACSLAWVGGGNEQYF.

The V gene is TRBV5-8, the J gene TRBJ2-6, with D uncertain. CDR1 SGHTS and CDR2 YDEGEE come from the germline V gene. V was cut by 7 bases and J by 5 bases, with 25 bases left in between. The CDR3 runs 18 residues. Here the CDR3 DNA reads TGTGCCAGCTGTAAAATTCATCCCACACAAAGTCGGGCCAACGTCCTGACTTTC. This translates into CASCKIHPTQSRANVLTF.

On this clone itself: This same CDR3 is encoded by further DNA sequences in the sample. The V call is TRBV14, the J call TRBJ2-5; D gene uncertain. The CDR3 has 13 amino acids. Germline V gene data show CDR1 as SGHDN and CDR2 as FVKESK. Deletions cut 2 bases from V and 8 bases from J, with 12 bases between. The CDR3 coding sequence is TGTGCCAGCAGCCAATCGCCGGGTGTTACCCAGTACTTC. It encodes CASSQSPGVTQYF.

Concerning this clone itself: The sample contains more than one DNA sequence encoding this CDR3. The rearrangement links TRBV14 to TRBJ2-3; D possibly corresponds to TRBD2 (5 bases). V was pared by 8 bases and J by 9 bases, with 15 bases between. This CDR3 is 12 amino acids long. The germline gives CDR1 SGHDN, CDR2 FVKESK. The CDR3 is CASQSPGGTQYF. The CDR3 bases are TGTGCCAGCCAATCTCCAGGCGGGACGCAGTATTTT.

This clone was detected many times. The CDR3 spells CASSSAGPYEQYF. Here the CDR3 DNA reads TGTGCCAGCAGTTCCGCGGGACCCTACGAGCAGTACTTC. V usage is TRBV11-2 and J usage is TRBJ2-7; a possible D gene is TRBD2 (6 bases). Germline CDR1 and CDR2: SGHAT and FQNNGV. Trimming cost V 6 bases and J 2 bases, with 11 bases left between them. The CDR3 contains 13 residues.

CDR3 nucleotides: TGTGCCAGCAGCTTAAGCCAGGGCCCAACCTACGAGCAGTACTTC. Its translation is CASSLSQGPTYEQYF. The chain is built from TRBV14 and TRBJ2-7; maybe TRBD1 (5 bases). The CDR3 consists of 15 residues. CDR1 and CDR2 (germline): SGHDN, FVKESK. Trimming took off 5 bases at V and 2 bases at J, with 16 bases between the two ends.

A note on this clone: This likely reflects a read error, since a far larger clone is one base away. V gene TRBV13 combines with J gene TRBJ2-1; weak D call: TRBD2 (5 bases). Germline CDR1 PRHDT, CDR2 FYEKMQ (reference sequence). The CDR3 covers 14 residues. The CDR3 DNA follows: TGTGCCTGCAGCTTCCGGACGGGGTACAATGAGCAGTTCTTC. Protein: CACSFRTGYNEQFF.

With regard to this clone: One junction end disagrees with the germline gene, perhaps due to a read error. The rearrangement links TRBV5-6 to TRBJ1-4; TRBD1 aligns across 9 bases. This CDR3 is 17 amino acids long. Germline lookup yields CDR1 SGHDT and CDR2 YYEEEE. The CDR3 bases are TGTGCCAACAGCCCGTGGGACAGGGAGGCAACTAATGAAAAACTGTTTTTT. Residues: CANSPWDREATNEKLFF. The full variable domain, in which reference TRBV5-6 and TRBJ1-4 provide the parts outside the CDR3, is DAGVTQSPTHLIKTRGQQVTLRCSPKSGHDTVSWYQQALGQGPQFIFQYYEEEERQRGNFPDRFSGHQFPNYSSELNVNALLLGDSALYLCANSPWDREATNEKLFFGSGTQLSVL.

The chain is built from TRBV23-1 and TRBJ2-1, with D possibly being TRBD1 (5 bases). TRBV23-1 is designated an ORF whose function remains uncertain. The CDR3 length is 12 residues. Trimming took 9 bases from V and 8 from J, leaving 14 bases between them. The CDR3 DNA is TGCGCCAGAGCGAGCCAGGGCGATGAGCAGTTCTTC. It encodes CARASQGDEQFF.

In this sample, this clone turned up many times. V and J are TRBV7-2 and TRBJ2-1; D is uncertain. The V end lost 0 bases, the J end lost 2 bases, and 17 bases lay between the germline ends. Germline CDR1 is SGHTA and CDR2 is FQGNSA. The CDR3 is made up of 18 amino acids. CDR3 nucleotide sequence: TGTGCCAGCAGCTTAGCGGGAATAGCAGGTACGGCCTACAATGAGCAGTTCTTC. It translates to CASSLAGIAGTAYNEQFF.

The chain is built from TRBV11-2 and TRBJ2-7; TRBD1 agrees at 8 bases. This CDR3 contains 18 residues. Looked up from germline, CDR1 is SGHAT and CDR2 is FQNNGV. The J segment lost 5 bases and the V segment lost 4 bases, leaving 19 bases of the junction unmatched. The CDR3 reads CASSSPRGRGTGRNEQYF. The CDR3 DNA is TGTGCCAGCAGCTCCCCGAGGGGGCGCGGGACAGGTAGGAACGAGCAGTACTTC. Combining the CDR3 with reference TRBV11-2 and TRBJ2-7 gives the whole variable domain EAGVAQSPRYKIIEKRQSVAFWCNPISGHATLYWYQQILGQGPKLLIQFQNNGVVDDSQLPKDRFSAERLKGVDSTLKIQPAKLEDSAVYLCASSSPRGRGTGRNEQYFGPGTRLTVT.

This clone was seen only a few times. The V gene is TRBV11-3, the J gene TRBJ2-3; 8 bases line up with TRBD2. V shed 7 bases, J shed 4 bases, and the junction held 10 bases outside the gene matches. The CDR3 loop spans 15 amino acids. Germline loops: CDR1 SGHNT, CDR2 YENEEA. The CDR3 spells CASNPPGLVSDTQYF. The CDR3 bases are TGTGCCAGCAACCCCCCGGGACTAGTGTCAGATACGCAGTATTTT.

CDR3 sequence (DNA): TGTGCCAGCAGCGTAGCAGGCGGGATGGGGGAGCAGTACTTC. As protein: CASSVAGGMGEQYF. The V and J genes are TRBV27 and TRBJ2-7; D perhaps matches TRBD2 (6 bases). Germline CDR1 is MNHEY and CDR2 is SMNVEV (reference sequence). Deletions cut 6 bases from V and 7 bases from J, with 19 bases between. The CDR3 has 14 amino acids.

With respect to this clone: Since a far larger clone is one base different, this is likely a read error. CDR3 DNA sequence: TGTGCCAGCAGCCAAGATGCCCTGGGACTGGCCACAGATACGCAGTATTTT. This translates into CASSQDALGLATDTQYF. V is TRBV7-6 and J is TRBJ2-3; the D gene is possibly TRBD2 (6 bases). The CDR3 length is 17 residues. V was pared by 5 bases and J by 2 bases, with 20 bases between. Germline CDR1 reads SGHVS; CDR2 reads FNYEAQ.

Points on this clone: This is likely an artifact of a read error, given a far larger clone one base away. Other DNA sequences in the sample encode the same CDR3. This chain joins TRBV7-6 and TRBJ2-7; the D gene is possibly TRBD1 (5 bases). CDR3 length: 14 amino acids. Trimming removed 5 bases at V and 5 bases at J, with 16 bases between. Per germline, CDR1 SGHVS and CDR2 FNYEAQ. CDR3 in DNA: TGTGCCAGCAGCCCCCGGCAGGGTGGCGACGAGCAGTACTTC. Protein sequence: CASSPRQGGDEQYF.

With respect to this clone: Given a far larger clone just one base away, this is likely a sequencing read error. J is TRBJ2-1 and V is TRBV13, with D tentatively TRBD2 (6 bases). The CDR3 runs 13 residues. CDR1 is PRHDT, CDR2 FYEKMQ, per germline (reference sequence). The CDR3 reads CASSVTGGDEQLF. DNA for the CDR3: TGTGCCAGCAGCGTAACCGGAGGGGATGAGCAGCTCTTC.

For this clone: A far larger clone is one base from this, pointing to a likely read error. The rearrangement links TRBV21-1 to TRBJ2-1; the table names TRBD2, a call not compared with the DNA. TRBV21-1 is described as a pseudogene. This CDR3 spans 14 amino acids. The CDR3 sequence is CASSIGTTHNEQFF. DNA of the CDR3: TGTGCCAGCAGCATCGGGACTACTCACAATGAGCAGTTCTTC.

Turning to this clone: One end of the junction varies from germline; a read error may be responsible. The CDR3 reads CAISTDRGTYEQYF. In nucleotides, the CDR3 is TGTGCCATCAGTACGGACAGGGGTACCTACGAGCAGTACTTC. The rearrangement joins TRBV27 to TRBJ2-7, with 9 nucleotides matching TRBD1. Germline V gives CDR1 MNHEY, CDR2 SMNVEV (reference sequence). The CDR3 totals 14 residues.